The 27 T cell receptor beta chains reported below all come from one sample, sequenced in a study of somatic mutations in cytotoxic T cells in rheumatoid arthritis listed by TCRdb under 2017. Libraries came from the immunoSEQ multiplex PCR assay. Entries here come from immuneACCESS through TCRdb and include only in-frame sequences with V and J called. Some clones fail to appear in such tables; in the studies checked, an unresolved V gene covers under half of the shortfall, and the cause of the remainder is unknown. For this sample there are about 18,000 clones; 80% appear just once. Of the sample, over 25% is held by the ten largest clones. The sequenced material came from CD8+ T cells sorted from blood. The receptors were gathered from an adult with rheumatoid arthritis.

The rearrangement links TRBV11-2 to TRBJ2-1; 11 bases fit TRBD2. CDR3 length: 14 residues. V trimming: 8 bases; J trimming: 4 bases; junction bases outside the gene matches: 4. Per the germline V gene, CDR1 is SGHAT and CDR2 is FQNNGV. CDR3 in amino acids: CASSTSGVYNEQFF. For the CDR3, the DNA is TGTGCCAGCTCGACTAGCGGGGTGTACAATGAGCAGTTCTTC.

The genes are TRBV7-9 and TRBJ2-3; TRBD2 aligns across 10 bases. Germline V gene lookup returns CDR1 SEHNR and CDR2 FQNEAQ (reference sequence). The CDR3 is made up of 14 amino acids. The trim removed 3 bases at V and 6 bases at J, leaving 3 bases unmatched. The CDR3 loop is CASSLSGGADTQYF. The DNA for the CDR3 is TGTGCCAGCAGCTTGAGCGGGGGGGCCGATACGCAGTATTTT.

The genes are TRBV4-1 and TRBJ1-1, with no clear D. Trimming took 3 bases from V and 1 from J, leaving 3 bases between them. The CDR3 has 12 amino acids. CDR1 and CDR2 (germline): MGHRA, YSYEKL. The CDR3 DNA is TGCGCCAGCAGCCAGGGGAACACTGAAGCTTTCTTT. Translating gives CASSQGNTEAFF.

The CDR3: CASSLVGTSYEQYF. CDR3 sequence (DNA): TGTGCCAGCAGCTTAGTTGGGACGTCTTACGAGCAGTACTTC. The J gene is TRBJ2-7, the V gene TRBV11-2; tentatively, D is TRBD1 or TRBD2 (5 bases each). In germline, CDR1 is SGHAT, CDR2 FQNNGV. The ends were cut back, 1 base at V and 4 bases at J, with 11 bases in the middle. The CDR3 has 14 amino acids.

This chain uses TRBV9 with TRBJ1-2; TRBD1 is a possible D gene (6 bases). CDR3 size: 15 residues. Germline V gene data show CDR1 as SGDLS and CDR2 as YYNGEE. Trimming cost V 3 bases and J 4 bases, with 16 bases left between them. CDR3 nucleotides: TGTGCCAGCAGCGAAGGACAGCTGGGCAGCTATGGCTACACCTTC. Encoded protein: CASSEGQLGSYGYTF. The whole variable domain, remainder taken from reference TRBV9 and TRBJ1-2, is DSGVTQTPKHLITATGQRVTLRCSPRSGDLSVYWYQQSLDQGLQFLIQYYNGEERAKGNILERFSAQQFPDLHSELNLSSLELGDSALYFCASSEGQLGSYGYTFGSGTRLTVV.

A few counts support this clone. The V gene is TRBV14, the J gene TRBJ1-1, with 9 bases aligning to TRBD1. The CDR3 spans 15 residues. CDR1 and CDR2 (germline): SGHDN, FVKESK. V trimming: 4 bases; J trimming: 1 base; junction bases outside the gene matches: 4. CDR3 coding DNA: TGTGCCAGCAGCCGACCGGGACAGGGGAACACTGAAGCTTTCTTT. Its protein product is CASSRPGQGNTEAFF.

V gene TRBV28 combines with J gene TRBJ2-1, with D possibly TRBD2 on 5 matching bases. V was shortened by 4 bases and J by 0 bases, with 13 bases between the two germline ends. The CDR3 totals 16 residues. Germline CDR1 is MDHEN and CDR2 is SYDVKM. CDR3 amino acids: CASSWIGDSSYNEQFF. The CDR3 nucleotides read TGTGCCAGCAGTTGGATCGGGGATAGCTCCTACAATGAGCAGTTCTTC.

The chain couples TRBV7-8 to TRBJ2-2, with D uncertain. The germline V gene encodes CDR1 SGHVS and CDR2 FQNEAQ. The CDR3 is 14 residues long. V lost 1 base to trimming and J lost 1 base, with 4 bases between them. The CDR3 loop is CASSLVGNTGELFF. For the CDR3, the DNA is TGTGCCAGCAGCTTAGTAGGGAACACCGGGGAGCTGTTTTTT. Together with reference TRBV7-8 and TRBJ2-2, the CDR3 gives the full variable domain: GAGVSQSPRYKVAKRGQDVALRCDPISGHVSLFWYQQALGQGPEFLTYFQNEAQLDKSGLPSDRFFAERPEGSVSTLKIQRTQQEDSAVYLCASSLVGNTGELFFGEGSRLTVL.

This clone was counted between two and nine times. V usage is TRBV11-2 and J usage is TRBJ1-3; the D is unclear. Germline V lookup: CDR1 SGHAT, CDR2 FQNNGV. The CDR3 is 13 amino acids. V lost 0 bases to trimming and J lost 6 bases, with 6 bases between them. The CDR3 coding sequence is TGTGCCAGCAGCTTAGATCGGCCAAACACCATATATTTT. The encoded protein is CASSLDRPNTIYF. The full variable domain, with the rest looked up from reference TRBV11-2 and TRBJ1-3, is EAGVAQSPRYKIIEKRQSVAFWCNPISGHATLYWYQQILGQGPKLLIQFQNNGVVDDSQLPKDRFSAERLKGVDSTLKIQPAKLEDSAVYLCASSLDRPNTIYFGEGSWLTVV.

The chain links TRBV7-8 to TRBJ2-3; 13 bases fit TRBD2. CDR1 and CDR2 from the germline V gene are SGHVS and FQNEAQ. With V trimmed by 3 bases and J by 1 base, 1 base remained unmatched. The CDR3 length is 16 residues. The CDR3 here is CASSFGLAGGTDTQYF. CDR3 in DNA: TGTGCCAGCAGCTTTGGACTAGCGGGAGGCACAGATACGCAGTATTTT.

V and J are TRBV30 and TRBJ2-5, with 13 nucleotides matching TRBD2. The CDR3 consists of 17 residues. Looked up from germline, CDR1 is GTSNPN and CDR2 is SVGIG (reference sequence). Losses at the gene ends were 2 bases for V and 0 bases for J; bases not matched to a gene: 6. The CDR3, as DNA: TGTGCCTGGAGTAGACTAGCGGGGGGCCGGTACCAAGAGACCCAGTACTTC. This sequence encodes CAWSRLAGGRYQETQYF.

The CDR3: CSVEDRVFLYGYTF. The CDR3 DNA reads TGCAGCGTTGAGGACAGGGTGTTTCTCTATGGCTACACCTTC. The chain links TRBV29-1 to TRBJ1-2, with TRBD1 matching 8 bases. Trimming removed 3 bases from V and 4 bases from J; junction bases left unmatched: 7. This CDR3 spans 14 amino acids. The germline CDR1 and CDR2 sequences are SQVTM and ANQGSEA.

The V and J genes are TRBV6-4 and TRBJ2-1; 11 bases agree with TRBD2. V lost 6 bases, J lost 7 bases, and 17 bases stayed unmatched. The CDR3 consists of 18 residues. Germline V gene data show CDR1 as MRHNA and CDR2 as SNTAGT. CDR3 bases: TGTGCCAGCAGGTTACTCCCCTTAGCGGGAGGGCCTGGTAATGAGCAGTTCTTC. Its translation: CASRLLPLAGGPGNEQFF.

V and J are TRBV6-7 and TRBJ1-4; possibly TRBD1 for D (5 bases). TRBV6-7 is known as an ORF, though its function is uncertain. V lost 8 bases, J lost 0 bases, and 19 bases lay in between. CDR3 length: 17 amino acids. CDR3 DNA: TGTGCCAGCCCTAATGGGGGGGGGTGGTCAACTAATGAAAAACTGTTTTTT. Translating gives CASPNGGGWSTNEKLFF.

CDR3 in amino acids: CASSSDGNNEQFF. The CDR3 nucleotides are TGTGCCAGCAGTTCGGACGGAAACAATGAGCAGTTCTTC. The chain links TRBV28 to TRBJ2-1; D is undetermined. Trimming cost V 4 bases and J 5 bases, with 9 bases left between them. The CDR3 covers 13 residues. Germline-derived CDR1 and CDR2 are MDHEN and SYDVKM.

This clone was recorded only once. The gene calls are TRBV2 and TRBJ2-5; D possibly corresponds to TRBD1 (6 bases). Germline loops: CDR1 SNHLY, CDR2 FYNNEI. The length of the CDR3 is 13 residues. The V gene lost 6 bases and the J gene lost 2 bases, with 10 bases spanning the gap. The CDR3 DNA reads TGTGCCAGCAGCGGGGACACACAAGAGACCCAGTACTTC. It encodes CASSGDTQETQYF.

The chain joins TRBV30 to TRBJ1-4; no definite D call. Germline V gene lookup returns CDR1 GTSNPN and CDR2 SVGIG (reference sequence). Between the trimmed V and J ends, which lost 5 bases and 5 bases, there was a span of 12 bases. The CDR3 extends over 13 amino acids. CDR3 nucleotides: TGTGCCTGGGTTTCCGAAGGGAATGAAAAACTGTTTTTT. Translated, it gives CAWVSEGNEKLFF.

This clone was found a few times. The chain links TRBV12-5 to TRBJ2-7, with TRBD1 identical over 8 bases. The ends lost 4 bases at V and 3 bases at J; junction bases unmatched: 2. This CDR3 region has 13 residues. CDR1 and CDR2 from the germline V gene are LGHNT and FRNRAP. Written as DNA, the CDR3 is TGTGCTAGTGGTTACGGACAGGGCTACGAGCAGTACTTC. Amino acids: CASGYGQGYEQYF.

The chain carries TRBV29-1 and TRBJ2-7, with D possibly matching TRBD1 (6 bases). The germline V and J ends were trimmed by 4 bases and 2 bases, with 12 bases remaining between them. CDR3 length: 13 amino acids. From germline, CDR1 is SQVTM and CDR2 ANQGSEA. CDR3 in amino acids: CSVVQGTPYEQYF. The CDR3 nucleotides are TGCAGCGTTGTACAGGGAACCCCCTACGAGCAGTACTTC.

The chain combines TRBV2 with TRBJ1-6; D gene unclear. V was cut by 9 bases and J by 11 bases, with 23 bases left in between. Germline values: CDR1 SNHLY, CDR2 FYNNEI. The CDR3 covers 15 residues. The CDR3 is CARSSTEGMGAPLHF. The CDR3 bases are TGTGCCAGATCTTCGACTGAAGGAATGGGAGCACCCCTCCACTTT.

The genes are TRBV7-9 and TRBJ2-7; 8 bases fit TRBD2. Unmatched junction bases numbered 6, after V lost 5 bases and J lost 6 bases. The CDR3 length is 13 residues. Germline V gene sequence: CDR1 SEHNR, CDR2 FQNEAQ (reference sequence). The CDR3 sequence is CASSPGLVPEQYF. The CDR3 DNA sequence: TGTGCCAGCAGCCCGGGACTAGTCCCCGAGCAGTACTTC.

The CDR3 DNA reads TGTGCCAGTAGTCTGGGACTAGCGGGAGAGACCGGGGAGCTGTTTTTT. This translates into CASSLGLAGETGELFF. The V and J genes are TRBV19 and TRBJ2-2; 14 positions match TRBD2. The CDR3 is made up of 16 amino acids. Trimming removed 5 bases from V and 5 bases from J; junction bases left unmatched: 4. CDR1 and CDR2 from the germline V gene are LNHDA and SQIVND (reference sequence).

J is TRBJ1-2 and V is TRBV28; 9 bases line up with TRBD1. Germline loops: CDR1 MDHEN, CDR2 SYDVKM. The ends lost 6 bases at V and 7 bases at J; junction bases unmatched: 12. The CDR3 is 15 amino acids. CDR3 coding DNA: TGTGCCAGCAGAGCCAAGACAGGGGGAGGAGGTGGCTACACCTTC. Translated, it gives CASRAKTGGGGGYTF.

The chain carries TRBV29-1 and TRBJ2-1; TRBD2 matches at 11 bases. CDR1 SQVTM and CDR2 ANQGSEA come from the germline V gene. The V gene end was trimmed by 6 bases and the J gene end by 6 bases; junction bases not matched to a gene: 4. The CDR3 covers 13 residues. The CDR3 here is CSVLAGGRNEQFF. The DNA of the CDR3 is TGCAGCGTGCTAGCGGGGGGCCGCAATGAGCAGTTCTTC.

The chain joins TRBV28 to TRBJ1-4; D is possibly TRBD1 (5 bases). Looked up from germline, CDR1 is MDHEN and CDR2 is SYDVKM. V lost 6 bases and J 4 bases, leaving 21 bases between the germline ends. The CDR3 sequence is 17 residues long. The CDR3 bases are TGTGCCAGCAGCCCCACCCCCCAGGACAACTATAATGAAAAACTGTTTTTT. As protein: CASSPTPQDNYNEKLFF.

The chain recombines TRBV20-1 with TRBJ2-7; D is uncertain. The CDR3 sequence is 11 residues long. Germline-derived CDR1 and CDR2 are DFQATT and SNEGSKA (reference sequence). V was clipped by 4 bases and J by 3 bases, with 7 bases between them. CDR3 bases: TGCAGTGCTAATCTGAACTACGAGCAGTACTTC. As protein: CSANLNYEQYF.

The rearrangement joins TRBV7-9 to TRBJ2-7; D is perhaps TRBD1 or TRBD2 (6 bases each). The CDR3 spans 15 residues. CDR1 SEHNR and CDR2 FQNEAQ come from the germline V gene (reference sequence). The V gene lost 5 bases and the J gene lost 0 bases, with 14 bases spanning the gap. CDR3 nucleotides: TGTGCCAGCAGCAAGGGGGGATCGCACTCCTACGAGCAGTACTTC. Translating gives CASSKGGSHSYEQYF. Combining the CDR3 with reference TRBV7-9 and TRBJ2-7 gives the whole variable domain DTGVSQNPRHKITKRGQNVTFRCDPISEHNRLYWYRQTLGQGPEFLTYFQNEAQLEKSRLLSDRFSAERPKGSFSTLEIQRTEQGDSAMYLCASSKGGSHSYEQYFGPGTRLTVT.